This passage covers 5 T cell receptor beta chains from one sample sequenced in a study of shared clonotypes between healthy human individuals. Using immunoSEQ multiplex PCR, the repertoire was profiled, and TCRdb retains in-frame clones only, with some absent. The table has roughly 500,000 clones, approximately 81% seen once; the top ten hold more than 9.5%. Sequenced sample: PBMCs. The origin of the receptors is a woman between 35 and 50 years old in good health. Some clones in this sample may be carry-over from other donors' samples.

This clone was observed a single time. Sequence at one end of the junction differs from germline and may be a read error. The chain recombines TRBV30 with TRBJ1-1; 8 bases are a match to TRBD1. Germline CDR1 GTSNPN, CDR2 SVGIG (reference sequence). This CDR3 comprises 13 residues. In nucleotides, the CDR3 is TGTGCCTGGGAAGGGAAGAGGACAGGGAAAGCTTCCTTT. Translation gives CAWEGKRTGKASF.

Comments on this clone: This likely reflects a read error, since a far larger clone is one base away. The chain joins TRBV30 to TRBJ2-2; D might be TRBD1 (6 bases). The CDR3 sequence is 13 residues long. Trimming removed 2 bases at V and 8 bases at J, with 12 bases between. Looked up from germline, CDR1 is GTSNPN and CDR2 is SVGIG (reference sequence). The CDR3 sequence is CAWSIRGVGELFF. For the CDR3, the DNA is TGTGCCTGGAGTATCAGGGGAGTGGGGGAGCTGTTTTTT.

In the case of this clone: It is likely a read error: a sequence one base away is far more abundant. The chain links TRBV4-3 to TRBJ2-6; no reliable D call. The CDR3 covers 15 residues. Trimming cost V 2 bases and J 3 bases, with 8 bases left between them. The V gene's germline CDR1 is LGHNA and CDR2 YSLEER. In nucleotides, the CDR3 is TGCGCCAGCAGCCAATGGACCCATGGGGCCAACGTCCTGACTTTC. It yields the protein CASSQWTHGANVLTF.

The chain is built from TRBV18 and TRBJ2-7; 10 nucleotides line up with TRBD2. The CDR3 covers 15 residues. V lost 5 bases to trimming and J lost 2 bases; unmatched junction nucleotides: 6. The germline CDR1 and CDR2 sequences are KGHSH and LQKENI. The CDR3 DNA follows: TGTGCCAGCTCAATATCCGGGACTAGCGCCTACGAGCAGTACTTC. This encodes CASSISGTSAYEQYF.

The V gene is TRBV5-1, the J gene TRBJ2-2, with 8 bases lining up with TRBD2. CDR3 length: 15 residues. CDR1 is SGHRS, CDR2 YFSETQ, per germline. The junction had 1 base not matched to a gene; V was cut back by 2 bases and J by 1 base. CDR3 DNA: TGCGCCAGCAGCTTTAGCGGGAAGAACACCGGGGAGCTGTTTTTT. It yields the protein CASSFSGKNTGELFF. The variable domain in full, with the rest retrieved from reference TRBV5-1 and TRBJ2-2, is KAGVTQTPRYLIKTRGQQVTLSCSPISGHRSVSWYQQTPGQGLQFLFEYFSETQRNKGNFPGRFSGRQFSNSRSEMNVSTLELGDSALYLCASSFSGKNTGELFFGEGSRLTVL.